Listed here is a single T cell receptor beta chain. Original handling: Counts of nucleated cells, estimated from reference gene primer amplification, were obtained. Here immunoSEQ multiplex PCR was the method, and the copy in TCRdb shows in-frame clones only, minus some. The DNA gave D and trimming, while V, J and clone size come from that table. The data contain around 50,000 clones, around 86% of them singletons. The CDR3 is 11 amino acids. CDR1 is GTSNPN and CDR2 is SVGIG in the germline V gene (reference sequence). Trimming shortened V by 1 base and J by 6 bases, and 7 bases separated the two germline ends. This specimen belongs to a study of blood T cell repertoires in COVID-19.

The sequence derives from a man aged 45-60 years with active COVID-19. The sequencing input was peripheral blood. This rearrangement joins TRBV30 to TRBJ2-7; D gene ambiguous. The CDR3 sequence is CAWSETREQYF. The CDR3 DNA sequence: TGTGCCTGGAGTGAGACACGCGAGCAGTACTTC.